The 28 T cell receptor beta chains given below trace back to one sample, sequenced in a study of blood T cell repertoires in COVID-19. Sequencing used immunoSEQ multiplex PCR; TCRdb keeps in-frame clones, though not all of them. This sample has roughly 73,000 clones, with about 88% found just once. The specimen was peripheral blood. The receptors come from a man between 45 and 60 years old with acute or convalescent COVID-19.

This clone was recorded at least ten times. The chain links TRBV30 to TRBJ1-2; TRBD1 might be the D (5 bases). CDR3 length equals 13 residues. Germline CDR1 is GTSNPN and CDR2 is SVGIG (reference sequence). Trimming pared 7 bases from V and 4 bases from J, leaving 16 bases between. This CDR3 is CALAPGGTYGYTF. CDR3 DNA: TGTGCCTTGGCCCCCGGGGGGACCTATGGCTACACCTTC.

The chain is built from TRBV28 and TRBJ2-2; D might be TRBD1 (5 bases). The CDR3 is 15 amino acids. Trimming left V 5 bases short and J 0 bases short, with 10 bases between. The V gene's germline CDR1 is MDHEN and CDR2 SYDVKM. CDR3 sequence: CASSRQGANTGELFF. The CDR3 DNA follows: TGTGCCAGCAGTCGGCAAGGGGCGAACACCGGGGAGCTGTTTTTT.

The CDR3 coding sequence is TGTGCCAGCAGCTTAGGAGGCGCGGGATTGCAGAACGAGCAGTACTTC. It encodes CASSLGGAGLQNEQYF. The genes are TRBV11-2 and TRBJ2-7; tentative D call: TRBD2 (6 bases). Trimming removed 1 base at V and 5 bases at J, with 18 bases between. The length of the CDR3 is 16 residues. Germline loops: CDR1 SGHAT, CDR2 FQNNGV.

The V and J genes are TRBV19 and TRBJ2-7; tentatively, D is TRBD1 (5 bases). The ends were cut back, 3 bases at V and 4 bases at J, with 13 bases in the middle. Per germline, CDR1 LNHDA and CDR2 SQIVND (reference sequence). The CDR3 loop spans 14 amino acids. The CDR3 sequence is CASSMAGQIYEQYV. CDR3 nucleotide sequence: TGTGCCAGTAGTATGGCAGGGCAAATTTACGAGCAGTACGTC.

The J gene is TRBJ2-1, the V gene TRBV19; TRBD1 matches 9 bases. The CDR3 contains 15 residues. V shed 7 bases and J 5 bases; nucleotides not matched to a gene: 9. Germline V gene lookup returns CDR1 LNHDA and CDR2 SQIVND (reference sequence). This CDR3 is CASTNTGGYDNEQFF. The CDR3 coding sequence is TGTGCCAGTACCAATACAGGGGGCTACGACAATGAGCAGTTCTTC.

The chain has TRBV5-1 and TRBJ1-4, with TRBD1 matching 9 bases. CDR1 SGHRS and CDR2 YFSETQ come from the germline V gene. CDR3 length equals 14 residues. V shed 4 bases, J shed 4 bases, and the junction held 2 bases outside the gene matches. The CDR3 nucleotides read TGCGCCAGCAGCATGGGACAGGGTAATGAAAAACTGTTTTTT. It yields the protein CASSMGQGNEKLFF.

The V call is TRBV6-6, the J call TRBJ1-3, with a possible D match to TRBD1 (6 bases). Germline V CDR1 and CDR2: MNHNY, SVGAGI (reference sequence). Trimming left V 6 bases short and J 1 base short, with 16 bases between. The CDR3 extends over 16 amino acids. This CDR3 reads CASSLDGGRSGNTIYF. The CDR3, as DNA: TGTGCCAGCAGCCTTGACGGGGGGCGGTCTGGAAACACCATATATTTT.

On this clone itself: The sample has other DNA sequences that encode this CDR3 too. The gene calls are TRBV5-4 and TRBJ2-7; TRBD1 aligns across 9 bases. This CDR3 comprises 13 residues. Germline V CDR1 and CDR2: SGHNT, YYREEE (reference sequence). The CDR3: CASSETGGYEQYV. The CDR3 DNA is TGTGCCAGCAGCGAAACAGGGGGCTACGAACAGTACGTC.

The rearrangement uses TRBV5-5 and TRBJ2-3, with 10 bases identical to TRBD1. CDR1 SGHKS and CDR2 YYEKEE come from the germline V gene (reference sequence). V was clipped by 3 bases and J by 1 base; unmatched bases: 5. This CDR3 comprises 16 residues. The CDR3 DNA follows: TGTGCCAGCAGCTCTCCCGACAGGGGGCGCACAGATACGCAGTATTTT. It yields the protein CASSSPDRGRTDTQYF.

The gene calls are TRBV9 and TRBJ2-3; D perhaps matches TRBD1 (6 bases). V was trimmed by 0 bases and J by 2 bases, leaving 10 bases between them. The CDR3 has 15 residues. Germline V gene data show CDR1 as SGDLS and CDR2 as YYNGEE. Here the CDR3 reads CASSVEGVSTDTQYF. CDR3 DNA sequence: TGTGCCAGCAGCGTAGAGGGGGTGTCCACAGATACGCAGTATTTT.

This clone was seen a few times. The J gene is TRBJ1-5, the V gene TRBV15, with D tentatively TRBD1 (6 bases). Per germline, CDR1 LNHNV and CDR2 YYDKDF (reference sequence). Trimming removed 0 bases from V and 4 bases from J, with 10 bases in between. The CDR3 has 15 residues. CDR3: CATSRDGQRNQPQHF. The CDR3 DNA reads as TGTGCCACCAGCAGAGACGGACAGAGAAATCAGCCCCAGCATTTT.

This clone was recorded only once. The CDR3 loop is CASRAGTGEETQYF. The CDR3 DNA reads TGCGCCAGCAGAGCCGGGACAGGGGAAGAGACCCAGTACTTC. The chain is built from TRBV5-1 and TRBJ2-5; 10 bases are a match to TRBD1. V was pared by 5 bases and J by 3 bases, with 4 bases of the junction left unmatched. The CDR3 loop spans 14 amino acids. Germline V gene lookup returns CDR1 SGHRS and CDR2 YFSETQ. The entire variable domain, with the rest obtained from reference TRBV5-1 and TRBJ2-5, is as follows: KAGVTQTPRYLIKTRGQQVTLSCSPISGHRSVSWYQQTPGQGLQFLFEYFSETQRNKGNFPGRFSGRQFSNSRSEMNVSTLELGDSALYLCASRAGTGEETQYFGPGTRLLVL.

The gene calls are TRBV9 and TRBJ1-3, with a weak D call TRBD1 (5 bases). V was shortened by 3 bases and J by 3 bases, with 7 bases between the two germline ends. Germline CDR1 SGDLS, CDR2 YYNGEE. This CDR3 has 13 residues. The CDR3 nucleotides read TGTGCCAGCAGCGGGGGGGGTGGAAACACCATATATTTT. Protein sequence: CASSGGGGNTIYF.

DNA of the CDR3: TGTGCCAGCAGTGAAGGAGTGGGCAGGGGAAACACCATATATTTT. It specifies CASSEGVGRGNTIYF. The chain uses TRBV6-1 and TRBJ1-3; D remains ambiguous. Germline CDR1 and CDR2: MNHNS and SASEGT. The V gene lost 1 base and the J gene lost 4 bases, with 11 bases spanning the gap. The CDR3 is 15 residues long.

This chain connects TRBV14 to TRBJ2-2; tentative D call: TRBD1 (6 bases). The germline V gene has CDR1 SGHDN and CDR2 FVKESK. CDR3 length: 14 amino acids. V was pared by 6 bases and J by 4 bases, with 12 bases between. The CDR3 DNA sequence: TGTGCCAGCAGATTACAGGGTACCACCGGGGAGCTGTTTTTT. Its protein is CASRLQGTTGELFF.

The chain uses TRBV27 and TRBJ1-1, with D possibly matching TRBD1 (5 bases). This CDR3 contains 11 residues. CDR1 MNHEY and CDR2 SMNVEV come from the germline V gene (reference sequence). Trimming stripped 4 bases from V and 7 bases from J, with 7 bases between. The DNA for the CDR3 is TGTGCCAGCAGTTCCGACAGTGAAGCTTTCTTT. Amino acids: CASSSDSEAFF.

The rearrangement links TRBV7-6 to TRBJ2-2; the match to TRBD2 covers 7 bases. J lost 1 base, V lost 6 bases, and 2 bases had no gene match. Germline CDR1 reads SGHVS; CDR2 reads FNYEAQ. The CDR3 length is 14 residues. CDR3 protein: CASSTSENTGELFF. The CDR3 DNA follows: TGTGCCAGCAGTACTAGCGAGAACACCGGGGAGCTGTTTTTT.

The DNA of the CDR3 is TGTGCCAGCAGCCACGACACCAACTTGAACACTGAAGCTTTCTTT. It specifies CASSHDTNLNTEAFF. The gene calls are TRBV7-2 and TRBJ1-1, with D unresolved. V was cut by 5 bases and J by 0 bases, with 13 bases left in between. CDR1 SGHTA and CDR2 FQGNSA come from the germline V gene. This CDR3 contains 15 residues.

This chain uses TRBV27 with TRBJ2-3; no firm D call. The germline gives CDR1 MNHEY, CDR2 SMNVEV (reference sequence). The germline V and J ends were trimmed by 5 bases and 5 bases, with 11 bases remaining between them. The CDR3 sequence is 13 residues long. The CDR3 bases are TGTGCCAGCAGTGAACTGAGGCAAGATACGCAGTATTTT. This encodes CASSELRQDTQYF.

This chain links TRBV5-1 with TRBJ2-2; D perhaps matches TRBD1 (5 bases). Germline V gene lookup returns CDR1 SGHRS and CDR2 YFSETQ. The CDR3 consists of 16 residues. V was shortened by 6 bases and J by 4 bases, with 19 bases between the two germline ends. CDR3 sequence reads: CASTLTQGPGTGELFF. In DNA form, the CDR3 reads TGCGCCAGCACCCTGACCCAGGGTCCGGGCACCGGGGAGCTGTTTTTT.

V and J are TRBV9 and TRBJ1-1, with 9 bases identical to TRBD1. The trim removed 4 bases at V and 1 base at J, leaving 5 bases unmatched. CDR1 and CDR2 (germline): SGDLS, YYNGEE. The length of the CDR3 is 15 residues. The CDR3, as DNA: TGTGCCAGCAGCTCGGGGACAGGGAAGAACACTGAAGCTTTCTTT. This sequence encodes CASSSGTGKNTEAFF.

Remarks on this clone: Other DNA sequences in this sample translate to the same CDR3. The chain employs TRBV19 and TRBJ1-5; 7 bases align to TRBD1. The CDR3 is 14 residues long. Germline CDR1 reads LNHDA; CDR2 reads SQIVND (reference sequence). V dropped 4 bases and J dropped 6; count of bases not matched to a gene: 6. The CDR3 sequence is CASSSDRVGQPQHF. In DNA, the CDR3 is TGTGCCAGTAGTAGCGACAGGGTGGGTCAGCCCCAGCATTTT.

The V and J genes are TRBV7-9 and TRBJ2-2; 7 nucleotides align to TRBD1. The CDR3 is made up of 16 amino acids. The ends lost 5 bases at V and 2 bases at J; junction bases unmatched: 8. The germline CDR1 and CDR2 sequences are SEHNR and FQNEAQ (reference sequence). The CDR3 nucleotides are TGTGCCAGCAGCCCGCAGAGGGGGCCCAACACCGGGGAGCTGTTTTTT. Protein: CASSPQRGPNTGELFF.

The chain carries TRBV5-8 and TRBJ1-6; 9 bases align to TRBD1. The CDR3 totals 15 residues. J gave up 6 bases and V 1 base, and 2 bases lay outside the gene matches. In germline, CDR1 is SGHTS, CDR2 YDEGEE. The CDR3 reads CASSLLGQGNSPLHF. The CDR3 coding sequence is TGTGCCAGCAGCTTGCTGGGACAGGGTAATTCACCCCTCCACTTT. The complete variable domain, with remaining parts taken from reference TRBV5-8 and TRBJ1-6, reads EAGVTQSPTHLIKTRGQQATLRCSPISGHTSVYWYQQALGLGLQFLLWYDEGEERNRGNFPPRFSGRQFPNYSSELNVNALELEDSALYLCASSLLGQGNSPLHFGNGTRLTVT.

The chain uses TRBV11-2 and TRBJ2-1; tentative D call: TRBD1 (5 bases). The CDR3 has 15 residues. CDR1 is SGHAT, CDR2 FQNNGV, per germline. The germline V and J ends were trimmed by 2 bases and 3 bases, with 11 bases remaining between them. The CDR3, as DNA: TGTGCCAGCAGCTTAAGTAGGACAAACTACAATGAGCAGTTCTTC. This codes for CASSLSRTNYNEQFF. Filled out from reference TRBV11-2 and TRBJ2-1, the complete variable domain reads EAGVAQSPRYKIIEKRQSVAFWCNPISGHATLYWYQQILGQGPKLLIQFQNNGVVDDSQLPKDRFSAERLKGVDSTLKIQPAKLEDSAVYLCASSLSRTNYNEQFFGPGTRLTVL.

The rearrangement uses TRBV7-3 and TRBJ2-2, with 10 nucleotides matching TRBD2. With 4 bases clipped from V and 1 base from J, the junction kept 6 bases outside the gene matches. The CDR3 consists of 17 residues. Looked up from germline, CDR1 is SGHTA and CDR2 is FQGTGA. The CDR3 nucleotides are TGTGCCAGCAGCTACTCAGGGACTAGCGAGAACACCGGGGAGCTGTTTTTT. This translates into CASSYSGTSENTGELFF.

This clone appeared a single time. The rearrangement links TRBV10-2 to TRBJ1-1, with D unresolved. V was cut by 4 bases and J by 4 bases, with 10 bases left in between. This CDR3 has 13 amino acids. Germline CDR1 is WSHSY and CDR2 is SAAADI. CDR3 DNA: TGCGCCAGCAGTGCGCAGTATGCCACTGAAGCTTTCTTT. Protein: CASSAQYATEAFF.

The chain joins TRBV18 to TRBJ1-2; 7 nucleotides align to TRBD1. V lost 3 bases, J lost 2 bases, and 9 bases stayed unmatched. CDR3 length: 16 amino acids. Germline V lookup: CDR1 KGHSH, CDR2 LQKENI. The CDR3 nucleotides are TGTGCCAGCTCACCCCTAGAGGGGGCGGGAAACTATGGCTACACCTTC. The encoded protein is CASSPLEGAGNYGYTF.